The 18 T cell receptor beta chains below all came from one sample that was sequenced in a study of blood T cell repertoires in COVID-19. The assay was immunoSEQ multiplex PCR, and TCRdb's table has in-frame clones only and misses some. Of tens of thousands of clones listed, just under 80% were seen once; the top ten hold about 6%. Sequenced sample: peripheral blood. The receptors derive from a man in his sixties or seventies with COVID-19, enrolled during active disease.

The CDR3 loop is CASSFSGEGGDEKLFF. In DNA, the CDR3 is TGTGCCAGCAGCTTCTCGGGGGAGGGCGGCGATGAAAAACTGTTTTTT. The genes are TRBV7-9 and TRBJ1-4; TRBD1 might be the D (5 bases). From germline, CDR1 is SEHNR and CDR2 FQNEAQ (reference sequence). The CDR3 runs to 16 residues. Between the trimmed V and J ends, which lost 3 bases and 6 bases, there was a span of 17 bases.

For the CDR3, the DNA is TGCAGTGCTAGAGATACCTACGAGCAGTACTTC. Translating it yields CSARDTYEQYF. The chain carries TRBV20-1 and TRBJ2-7; D uncertain. This CDR3 contains 11 residues. The germline gives CDR1 DFQATT, CDR2 SNEGSKA (reference sequence). V lost 0 bases, J lost 2 bases, and 2 bases lay in between.

CDR3 protein: CASSRGTSGRSYEQYF. The CDR3 bases are TGTGCCAGCTCACGAGGGACTAGCGGCCGCTCCTACGAGCAGTACTTC. The genes are TRBV18 and TRBJ2-7; 11 bases match TRBD2. V was pared by 4 bases and J by 0 bases, with 5 bases of the junction left unmatched. Germline loops: CDR1 KGHSH, CDR2 LQKENI. The CDR3 extends over 16 amino acids.

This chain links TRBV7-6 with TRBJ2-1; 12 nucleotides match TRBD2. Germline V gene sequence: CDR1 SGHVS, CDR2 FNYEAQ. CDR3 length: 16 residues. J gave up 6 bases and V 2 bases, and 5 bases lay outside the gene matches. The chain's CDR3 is CASSLRASGGVNEQFF. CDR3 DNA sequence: TGTGCCAGCAGCTTAAGAGCTAGCGGGGGGGTCAATGAGCAGTTCTTC.

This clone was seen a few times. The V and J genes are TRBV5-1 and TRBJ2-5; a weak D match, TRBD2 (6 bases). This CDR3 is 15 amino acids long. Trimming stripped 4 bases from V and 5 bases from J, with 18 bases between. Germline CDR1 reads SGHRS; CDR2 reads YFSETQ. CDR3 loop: CASSPYRGSSETQYF. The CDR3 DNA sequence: TGCGCCAGCAGCCCCTATCGGGGGAGTAGCGAGACCCAGTACTTC. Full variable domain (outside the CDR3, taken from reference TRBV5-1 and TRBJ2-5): KAGVTQTPRYLIKTRGQQVTLSCSPISGHRSVSWYQQTPGQGLQFLFEYFSETQRNKGNFPGRFSGRQFSNSRSEMNVSTLELGDSALYLCASSPYRGSSETQYFGPGTRLLVL.

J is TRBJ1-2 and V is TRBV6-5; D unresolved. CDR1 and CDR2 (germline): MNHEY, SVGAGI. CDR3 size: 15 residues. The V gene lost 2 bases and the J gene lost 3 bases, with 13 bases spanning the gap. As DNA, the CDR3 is TGTGCCAGCAGTTACCCCGGTGGGAGGGACTATGGCTACACCTTC. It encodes CASSYPGGRDYGYTF.

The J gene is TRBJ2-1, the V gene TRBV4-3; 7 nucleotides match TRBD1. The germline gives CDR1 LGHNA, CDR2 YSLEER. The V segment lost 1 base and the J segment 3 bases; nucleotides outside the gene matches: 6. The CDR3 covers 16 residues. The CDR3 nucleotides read TGCGCCAGCAGCCAAGTTGGAGGACAGGACTACAATGAGCAGTTCTTC. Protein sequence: CASSQVGGQDYNEQFF.

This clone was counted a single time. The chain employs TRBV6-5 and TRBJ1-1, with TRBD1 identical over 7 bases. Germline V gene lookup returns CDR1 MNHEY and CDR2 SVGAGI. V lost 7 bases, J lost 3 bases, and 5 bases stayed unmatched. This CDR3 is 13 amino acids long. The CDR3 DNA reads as TGTGCCAGCATTGTAGGGGGCCACACTGAAGCTTTCTTT. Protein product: CASIVGGHTEAFF.

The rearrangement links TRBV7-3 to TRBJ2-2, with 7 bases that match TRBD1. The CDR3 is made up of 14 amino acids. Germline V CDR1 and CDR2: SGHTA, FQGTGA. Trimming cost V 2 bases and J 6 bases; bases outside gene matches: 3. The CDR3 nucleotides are TGTGCCAGCAGCTTAGGGACAGAATCCGGGGAGCTGTTTTTT. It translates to CASSLGTESGELFF.

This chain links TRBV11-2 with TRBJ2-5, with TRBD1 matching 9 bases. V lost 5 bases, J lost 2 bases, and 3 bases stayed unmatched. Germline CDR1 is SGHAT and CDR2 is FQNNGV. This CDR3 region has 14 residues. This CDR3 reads CASSTGQGQETQYF. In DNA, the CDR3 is TGTGCCAGCAGCACGGGACAGGGTCAAGAGACCCAGTACTTC.

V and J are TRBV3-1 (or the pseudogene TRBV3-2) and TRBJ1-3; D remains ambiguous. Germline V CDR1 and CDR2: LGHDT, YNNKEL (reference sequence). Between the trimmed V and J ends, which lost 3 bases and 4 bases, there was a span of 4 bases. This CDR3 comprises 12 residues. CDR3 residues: CASSHEGNTIYF. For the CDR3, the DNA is TGTGCCAGCAGCCATGAGGGAAACACCATATATTTT.

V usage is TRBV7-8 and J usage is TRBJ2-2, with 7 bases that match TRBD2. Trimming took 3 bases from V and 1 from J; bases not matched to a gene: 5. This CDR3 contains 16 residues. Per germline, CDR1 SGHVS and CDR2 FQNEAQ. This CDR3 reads CASSLGVAGNTGELFF. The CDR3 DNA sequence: TGTGCCAGCAGCTTGGGGGTAGCGGGGAACACCGGGGAGCTGTTTTTT.

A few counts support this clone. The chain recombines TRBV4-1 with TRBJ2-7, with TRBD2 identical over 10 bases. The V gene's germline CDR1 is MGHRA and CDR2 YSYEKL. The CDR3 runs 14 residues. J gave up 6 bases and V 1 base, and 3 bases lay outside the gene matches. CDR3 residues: CASSQGTSGGEQYF. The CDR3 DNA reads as TGCGCCAGCAGCCAAGGGACTAGCGGCGGCGAGCAGTACTTC.

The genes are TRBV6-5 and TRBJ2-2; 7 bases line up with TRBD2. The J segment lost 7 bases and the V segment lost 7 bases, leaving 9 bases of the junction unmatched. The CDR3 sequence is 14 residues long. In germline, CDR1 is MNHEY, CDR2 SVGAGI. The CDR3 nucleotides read TGTGCCAGCAACCATGGGGGGGGTGGCGGGGAGCTGTTTTTT. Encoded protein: CASNHGGGGGELFF.

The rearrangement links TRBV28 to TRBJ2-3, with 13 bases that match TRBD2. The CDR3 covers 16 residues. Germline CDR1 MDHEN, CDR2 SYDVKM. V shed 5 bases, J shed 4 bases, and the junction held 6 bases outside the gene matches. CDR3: CASSAWTSGGSDTQYF. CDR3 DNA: TGTGCCAGCAGTGCTTGGACTAGCGGGGGATCAGATACGCAGTATTTT.

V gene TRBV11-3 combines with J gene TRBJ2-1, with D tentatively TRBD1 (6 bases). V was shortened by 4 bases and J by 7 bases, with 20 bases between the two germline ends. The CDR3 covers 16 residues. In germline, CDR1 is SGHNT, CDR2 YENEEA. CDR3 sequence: CASSSAQGIKGNEQFF. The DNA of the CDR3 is TGTGCCAGCAGCTCCGCACAGGGTATTAAGGGTAATGAGCAGTTCTTC.

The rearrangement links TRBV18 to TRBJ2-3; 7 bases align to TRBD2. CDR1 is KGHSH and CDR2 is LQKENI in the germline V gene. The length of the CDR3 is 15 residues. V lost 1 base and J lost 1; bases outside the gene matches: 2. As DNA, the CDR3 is TGTGCCAGCTCACCACTAGCGGGCGGCACAGATACGCAGTATTTT. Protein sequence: CASSPLAGGTDTQYF.

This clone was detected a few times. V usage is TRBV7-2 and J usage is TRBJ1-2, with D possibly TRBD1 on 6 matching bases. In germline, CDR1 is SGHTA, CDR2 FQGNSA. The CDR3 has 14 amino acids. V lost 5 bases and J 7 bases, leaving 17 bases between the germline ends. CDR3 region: CASSLTGGQIGYTF. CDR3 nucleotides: TGTGCCAGCAGCCTAACCGGGGGGCAGATTGGCTACACCTTC.